The clone carrying this TCR beta chain was counted at least ten times. Primers targeting TRAV and TRBV primed first-strand cDNA, covering alpha and beta chains. TCR amplification ran 15 to 20 PCR cycles using constant-region and V-primer adapter primers. TCRdb called the reads again in MiXCR, with one record for every CDR3 protein. The sample includes approximately 90,000 distinct CDR3 sequences, roughly a sixth seen only once; the top ten take 2.8%. This sample is part of a study of low-dose radiotherapy and immunotherapy resistance in tumors. In the study overall: Doses delivered to Cohort 2 were 1 Gy per fraction every two weeks, amounting to 13 Gy over 26 weeks.

Described time point: before trial treatment. All of the donors were given nivolumab, ipilimumab, aspirin, low-dose cyclophosphamide and low-dose radiotherapy as part of RACIN, a single-arm trial. The CDR3 is made up of 15 amino acids. Trimming took 2 bases from V and 3 from J, leaving 14 bases between them. The germline gives CDR1 MNHEY, CDR2 SVGEGT. This TCR derives from a male donor with prostate cancer. The chain links TRBV6-2 or TRBV6-3 to TRBJ2-7, with a tentative D call TRBD1 (6 bases). Sequencing used PBMCs, obtained before treatment. CDR3 amino acids: CASSYAQGGGYEQYF. As DNA, the CDR3 is TGTGCCAGCAGTTACGCACAGGGCGGTGGCTACGAGCAGTACTTC.